This T cell receptor (beta chain) was profiled in a study of cytomegalovirus exposure and HLA in healthy donors. Regarding the study as a whole: An analysis was carried out later, and it reportedly showed fewer N-insertions in an Asian-associated ancestry cluster than the approximately 700-donor mean.

PCR used 60 Vbeta primers and 13 Jbeta primers. Sequenced by immunoSEQ multiplex PCR; TCRdb stores in-frame clones only, minus some. The table lists 100,000 to 150,000 clones, around 79% of them singletons. Nominal health characterized the donors when sampled, though unrecorded immune exposures were likely. With respect to this clone: The antigen remains undetermined.

There are 13 residues in the CDR3. The germline V gene has CDR1 SGHVS and CDR2 FQNEAQ. V lost 4 bases and J lost 5; bases outside the gene matches: 1. The rearrangement links TRBV7-8 to TRBJ2-1; 8 nucleotides align to TRBD1. The TCR sequence derives from a woman in her 40s in good health and CMV-seronegative. The material sequenced was PBMCs. The CDR3 reads CASSWDRHNEQFF. For the CDR3, the DNA is TGTGCCAGCAGCTGGGACAGGCACAATGAGCAGTTCTTC.